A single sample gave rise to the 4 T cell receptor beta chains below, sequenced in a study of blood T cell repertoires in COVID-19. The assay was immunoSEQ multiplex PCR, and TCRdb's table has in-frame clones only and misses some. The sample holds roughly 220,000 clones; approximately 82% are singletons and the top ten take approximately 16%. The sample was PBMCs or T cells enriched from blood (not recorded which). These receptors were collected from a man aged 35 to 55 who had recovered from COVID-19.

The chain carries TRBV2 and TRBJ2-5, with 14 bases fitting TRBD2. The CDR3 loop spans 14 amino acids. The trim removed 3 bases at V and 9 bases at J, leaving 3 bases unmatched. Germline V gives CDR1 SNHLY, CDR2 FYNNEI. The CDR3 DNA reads TGTGCCAGCAGTGATTGGACTAGCGGGAGGCCCCAGTACTTC. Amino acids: CASSDWTSGRPQYF.

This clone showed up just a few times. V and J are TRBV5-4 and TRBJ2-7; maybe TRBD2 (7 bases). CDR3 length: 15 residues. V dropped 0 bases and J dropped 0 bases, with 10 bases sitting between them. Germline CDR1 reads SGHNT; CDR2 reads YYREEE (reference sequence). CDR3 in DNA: TGTGCCAGCAGCTTGGCCGGGGGGCGCTCCTACGAGCAGTACTTC. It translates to CASSLAGGRSYEQYF.

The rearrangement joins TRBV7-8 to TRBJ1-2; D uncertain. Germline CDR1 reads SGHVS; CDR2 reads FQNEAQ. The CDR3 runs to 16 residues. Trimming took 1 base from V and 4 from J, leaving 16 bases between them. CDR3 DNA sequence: TGTGCCAGCAGCTTAGGGCTTCAGGTGCTGGGCTATGGCTACACCTTC. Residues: CASSLGLQVLGYGYTF.

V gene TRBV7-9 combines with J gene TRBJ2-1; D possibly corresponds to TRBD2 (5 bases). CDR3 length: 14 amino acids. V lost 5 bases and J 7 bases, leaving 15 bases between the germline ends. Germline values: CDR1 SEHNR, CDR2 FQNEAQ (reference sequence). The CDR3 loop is CASSPLRGWNEQFF. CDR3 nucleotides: TGTGCCAGCAGCCCCCTCCGGGGTTGGAATGAGCAGTTCTTC.